This TCR beta chain was identified during a study of Graves' ophthalmopathy and Graves' hyperthyroidism. Study as a whole: Hyperthyroidism is called stable when no ophthalmopathy develops within 18 months of follow-up.

New diagnoses, under 2 months' duration, and ages 18 to 65 characterized the hyperthyroidism patients. CDR3 size: 14 residues. Trimming left V 7 bases short and J 9 bases short, with 25 bases between. Germline CDR1 DFQATT, CDR2 SNEGSKA (reference sequence). TCR beta CDR3 amplification used RNA transcripts. The authors performed first-round RT-PCR with HTBI primers and then a second-round multiplex PCR. One entry per CDR3 protein results from TCRdb running MiXCR on the multiplex PCR reads. The sample yields around 590,000 distinct CDR3 sequences, under 45% seen once. In the case of this clonotype: One base away lies a much larger clone, so this may be a sequencing read error.

The sequence came from an adult man with Graves' hyperthyroidism. The rearrangement uses TRBV20-1 and TRBJ2-7, with a possible D match to TRBD2 (5 bases). Sequenced material: peripheral blood or thyroid tissue (not recorded which). CDR3 sequence (DNA): TGCAGTGTTAGTCCCGGAGCGATGAGGGCCTGGCAGTACTTC. Translating it yields CSVSPGAMRAWQYF.